A single sample is the source of the 4 T cell receptor beta chains below, sequenced in a study of OX40 agonist ivuxolimab in advanced cancers. Assay used: immunoSEQ multiplex PCR; TCRdb lists only in-frame clones, some missing. The profile shows roughly 64,000 clones, more than 85% of them singletons. Sample: CD4+ or CD8+ T cells sorted from blood, taken in a trial of the OX40 agonist ivuxolimab. These receptors were obtained from an adult with an advanced solid tumor such as melanoma, head and neck, liver or kidney cancer.

The chain couples TRBV30 to TRBJ1-2, with 9 nucleotides matching TRBD1. CDR1 is GTSNPN and CDR2 is SVGIG in the germline V gene (reference sequence). The junction had 6 bases not matched to a gene; V was cut back by 1 base and J by 3 bases. CDR3 length equals 15 residues. The CDR3 coding sequence is TGTGCCTGGAGTGGCCCTCGACAGGGGGACTATGGCTACACCTTC. This codes for CAWSGPRQGDYGYTF.

The chain has TRBV5-1 and TRBJ2-7; D is unclear. Trimming took off 3 bases at V and 5 bases at J, with 6 bases between the two ends. The CDR3 runs 11 residues. CDR1 is SGHRS, CDR2 YFSETQ, per germline. In DNA, the CDR3 is TGCGCCAGCAGCTCCTGGGACGAGCAGTACTTC. Translating gives CASSSWDEQYF.

The chain has TRBV25-1 and TRBJ1-1; D not certain. V lost 3 bases to trimming and J lost 0 bases, with 11 bases between them. The CDR3 has 15 amino acids. Looked up from germline, CDR1 is MGHDK and CDR2 is SYGVNS. The CDR3 bases are TGTGCCAGCAGTGACTTACAGACTCTGAACACTGAAGCTTTCTTT. As protein: CASSDLQTLNTEAFF. The full variable domain, rest sourced from reference TRBV25-1 and TRBJ1-1, is EADIYQTPRYLVIGTGKKITLECSQTMGHDKMYWYQQDPGMELHLIHYSYGVNSTEKGDLSSESTVSRIRTEHFPLTLESARPSHTSQYLCASSDLQTLNTEAFFGQGTRLTVV.

The chain combines TRBV2 with TRBJ2-3; 11 nucleotides line up with TRBD2. Germline values: CDR1 SNHLY, CDR2 FYNNEI. Trimming cost V 4 bases and J 1 base; bases outside gene matches: 1. The CDR3 is 15 residues long. Here the CDR3 DNA reads TGTGCCAGCAGTGGGACTAGCGGGCGCACAGATACGCAGTATTTT. Amino acids: CASSGTSGRTDTQYF.